This entry features one TCR beta chain sequence. Its antigen is as yet unknown. Gene names are the mouse ones. The CDR3 end is not reached by the read, which stops 4 residues before it; the germline J gene fills it in. Within the sample, other DNA sequences also encode this same CDR3. cDNA prepared by RNA extraction and subsequent reverse transcription served as the template for sequencing. TCRdb keeps only in-frame clones here, not all; method: immunoSEQ multiplex PCR. The sample presents around 300,000 clones, none singletons. Per the germline V gene, CDR1 is NSQYPW and CDR2 is LRSPGD (reference sequence). The length of the CDR3 is 13 residues. The data derive from a study of CD8+ T cells in alopecia areata. On the study more broadly: Skin was taken from roughly 6-13-month-old C3H/HeJ graft donors that had spontaneous alopecia and grafted onto approximately 6-11-week-old female C3H/HeJ mice.

Study findings and constraints: Compared with normal scalp, lesional scalp had higher clonality and more expanded CD8+ clones. Clarity of TCR sharing across patients fell short of that in mice, possibly HLA-related.

Sorting of pooled cutaneous lymph node cells used CD4, CD8alpha, NKG2D, NKG2ACE and other markers. The rearrangement joins TRBV1 to TRBJ2-7; D is unresolved. The TCR sequence derives from a C3H/HeJ mouse with alopecia areata. Strain haplotype (MHC): H2-k. The sample consisted of CD4+ T cells sorted from a lymph node. The CDR3 is CTCSADLQYEQYF. The part of the CDR3 DNA that was read is TGCACCTGCAGTGCAGATCTACAGTAT.